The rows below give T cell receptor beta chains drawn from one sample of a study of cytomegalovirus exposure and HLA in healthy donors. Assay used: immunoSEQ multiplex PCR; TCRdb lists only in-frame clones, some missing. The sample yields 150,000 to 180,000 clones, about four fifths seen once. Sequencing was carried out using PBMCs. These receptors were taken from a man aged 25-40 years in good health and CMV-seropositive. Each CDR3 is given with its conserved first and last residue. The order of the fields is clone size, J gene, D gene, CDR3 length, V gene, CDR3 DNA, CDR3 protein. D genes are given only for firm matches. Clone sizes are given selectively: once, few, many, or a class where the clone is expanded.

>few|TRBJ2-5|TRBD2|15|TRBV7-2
TGTGCCAGCAGCTTCCCTAGCGGTGGAGGGGAGACCCAGTACTTC
CASSFPSGGGETQYF
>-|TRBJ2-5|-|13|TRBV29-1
TGCAGCGTTGACGGTCTAGCGCTCGAGACCCAGTACTTC
CSVDGLALETQYF
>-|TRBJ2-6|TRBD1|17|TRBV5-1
TGCGCCAGCAGCGTGACAGGGGAGGTGGCTGGGGCCAACGGCCTGACTTTC
CASSVTGEVAGANGLTF
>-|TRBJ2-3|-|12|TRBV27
TGTGCCAGCAGTTTGACAAGAGATACGCAGTATTTT
CASSLTRDTQYF
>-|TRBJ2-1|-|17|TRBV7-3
TGTGCCAGCAGCTTAAATGCAGGCGACCGATCCTACAATGAGCAGTTCTTC
CASSLNAGDRSYNEQFF
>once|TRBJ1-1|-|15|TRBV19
TGTGCCAGTAGTATCGGCGGAGGGATGAACACTGAAGCTTTCTTT
CASSIGGGMNTEAFF
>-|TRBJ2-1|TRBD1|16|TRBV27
TGTGCCAGCATCCCCCTCGGACAGGGGGCGTACAATGAGCAGTTCTTC
CASIPLGQGAYNEQFF
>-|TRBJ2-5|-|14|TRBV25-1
TGTGCCAGCAGTGAACCCAGGGGGGAGAGGGAGCAGTACTTC
CASSEPRGEREQYF
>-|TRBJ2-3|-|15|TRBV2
TGTGCCAGCAGTAACTCAGGGGTCGGCACAGATACGCAGTATTTT
CASSNSGVGTDTQYF
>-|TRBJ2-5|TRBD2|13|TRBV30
TGTGCCTGGAGTGTAGCGGGGGCCCAGACCCAGTACTTC
CAWSVAGAQTQYF
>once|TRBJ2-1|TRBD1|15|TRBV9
TGTGCCAGCAGCCAGACCGGGACAGGGACCGATGAGCAGTTCTTC
CASSQTGTGTDEQFF
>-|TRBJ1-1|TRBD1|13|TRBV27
TGTGCCAGCAGCCAACGACAGGGTACTGAAGCTTTCTTT
CASSQRQGTEAFF
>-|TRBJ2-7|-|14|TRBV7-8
TGTGCCAGCAGCTTACTTTTGGGGGAGGACGAGCAGTACTTC
CASSLLLGEDEQYF
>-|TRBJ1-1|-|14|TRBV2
TGTGCCAGCAGTGTCAGGGTGGGGAACACTGAAGCTTTCTTT
CASSVRVGNTEAFF
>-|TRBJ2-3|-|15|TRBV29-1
TGCAGCGTTGGATTGGGGGGATCTAGCACAGATACGCAGTATTTT
CSVGLGGSSTDTQYF
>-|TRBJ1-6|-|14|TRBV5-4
TGTGCCAGCAGCTTGGCTATAGTGAATTCACCCCTCCACTTT
CASSLAIVNSPLHF
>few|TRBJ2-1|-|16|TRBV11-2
TGTGCCAGCAAGGGGCCATGGCGGCATTCCTACAATGAGCAGTTCTTC
CASKGPWRHSYNEQFF
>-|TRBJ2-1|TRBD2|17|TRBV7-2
TGTGCCAGCAGCACACGGACTAGCGGGGGGGCCTTAAATGAGCAGTTCTTC
CASSTRTSGGALNEQFF
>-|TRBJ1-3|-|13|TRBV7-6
TGTGCCAGCAGTGCCGGGTCTGGAAACACCATATATTTT
CASSAGSGNTIYF
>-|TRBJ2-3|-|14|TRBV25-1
TGTGCCAGCAGTGATGCCAGTTACACAGATACGCAGTATTTT
CASSDASYTDTQYF
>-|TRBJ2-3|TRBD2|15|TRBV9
TGTGCCAGCAGCGTAACGGGGGGGCTACAAGATACGCAGTATTTT
CASSVTGGLQDTQYF
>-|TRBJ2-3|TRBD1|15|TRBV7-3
TGTGCCAGCAGTTTTAGACAGGGGAGCACAGATACGCAGTATTTT
CASSFRQGSTDTQYF
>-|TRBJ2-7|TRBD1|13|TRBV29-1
TGCAGCGTCGAGGGGACAGAGACCTACGAGCAGTACTTC
CSVEGTETYEQYF
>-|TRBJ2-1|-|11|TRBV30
TGTGCCTGGAGCATAGCTAATGAGCAGTTCTTC
CAWSIANEQFF
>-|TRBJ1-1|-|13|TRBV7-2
TGTGCCAGCAGCTTAAGCCAAAACACTGAAGCTTTCTTT
CASSLSQNTEAFF
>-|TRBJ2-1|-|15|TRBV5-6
TGTGCCAGCAGCTTGGGAGGCGAATCCTACAATGAGCAGTTCTTC
CASSLGGESYNEQFF
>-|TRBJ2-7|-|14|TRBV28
TGTGCCAGCAGGGCCCCCCAATCCTCCTACGAGCAGTACTTC
CASRAPQSSYEQYF
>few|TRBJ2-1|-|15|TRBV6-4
TGTGCCAGCAGTGATGGTTATGGGGAGTACGATGAGCAGTTCTTC
CASSDGYGEYDEQFF
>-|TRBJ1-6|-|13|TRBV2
TGTGCCAGCACCGTCCTTGAGGATTCACCCCTCCACTTT
CASTVLEDSPLHF
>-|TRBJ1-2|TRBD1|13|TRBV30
TGTGCCTGGAGTGCGGGACAGGGGATGGGCTACACCTTC
CAWSAGQGMGYTF
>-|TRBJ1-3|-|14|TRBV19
TGTGCCAGTAGTATCAGGACATCTGGAAACACCATATATTTT
CASSIRTSGNTIYF
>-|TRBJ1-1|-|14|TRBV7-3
TGTGCCAGCAGCTTAACGGGCAGTTACACTGAAGCTTTCTTT
CASSLTGSYTEAFF
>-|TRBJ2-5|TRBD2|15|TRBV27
TGTGCCAGCAGTTCCTGGACTAGCGGACAAGAGACCCAGTACTTC
CASSSWTSGQETQYF
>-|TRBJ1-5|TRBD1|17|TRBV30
TGTGCCTGGAGTGGACAGGGGTTCGGAGAAAGCAATCAGCCCCAGCATTTT
CAWSGQGFGESNQPQHF
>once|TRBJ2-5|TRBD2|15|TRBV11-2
TGTGCCAGCAGCTTAGCGGGGGGGACCGGAGAGACCCAGTACTTC
CASSLAGGTGETQYF
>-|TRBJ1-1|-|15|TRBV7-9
TGTGCCAGCAGCTTAGCTTCAGGGGCAAGGACTGAAGCTTTCTTT
CASSLASGARTEAFF
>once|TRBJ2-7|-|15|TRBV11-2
TGTGCCAGCAGCTTAGTTCGCCGCCAGGGCTACGAGCAGTACTTC
CASSLVRRQGYEQYF
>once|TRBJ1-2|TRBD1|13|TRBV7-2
TGTGCCAGCAGCCCACAGGGGAACTATGGCTACACCTTC
CASSPQGNYGYTF
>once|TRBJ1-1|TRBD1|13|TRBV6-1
TGTGCCAGCGCGGGACAGGGTGGCACTGAAGCTTTCTTT
CASAGQGGTEAFF
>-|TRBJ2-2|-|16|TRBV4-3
TGCGCCAGCAGCCAAGATGTGGCAGGGGAAACCGGGGAGCTGTTTTTT
CASSQDVAGETGELFF
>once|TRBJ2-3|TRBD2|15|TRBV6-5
TGTGCCAGCAGTCACAGGACTAGCGGTGAAGATACGCAGTATTTT
CASSHRTSGEDTQYF
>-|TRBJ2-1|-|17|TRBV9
TGTGCCAGCAGCGATCCCCCAGGACAGAGCTCCTACAATGAGCAGTTCTTC
CASSDPPGQSSYNEQFF